This T cell receptor (beta chain) was observed in a study of T cell responses to AZD1222 COVID-19 vaccine. For the study at large: Analyses pooled second doses at about 4 or about 12 weeks. Overall study results and limits: Mostly white British, mostly female donors; authors suggested clonal diversity may be underestimated. Spike-specific TCR breadth and depth went up after people got two AZD1222 doses. Unmutated variant regions are reportedly targeted by nearly half of spike-specific TCRs.

Losses at the gene ends were 5 bases for V and 1 base for J; bases not matched to a gene: 4. This CDR3 has 14 amino acids. Germline CDR1 reads SEHNR; CDR2 reads FQNEAQ (reference sequence). Worth noting for this clone: Its antigen is not known.

Profiling relied on immunoSEQ multiplex PCR, and the TCRdb table lists in-frame clones only, not all of them. The table shows 200,000 or so clones, with about 94% occurring only once. The sequenced sample was peripheral blood, obtained on day 0 of AZD1222 vaccination. The chain joins TRBV7-9 to TRBJ2-5, with 7 bases aligning to TRBD2. The origin of this receptor is an adult in good health. The CDR3 DNA is TGTGCCAGCAGCCCGCGGGAGCTCCAAGAGACCCAGTACTTC. Amino acids: CASSPRELQETQYF.